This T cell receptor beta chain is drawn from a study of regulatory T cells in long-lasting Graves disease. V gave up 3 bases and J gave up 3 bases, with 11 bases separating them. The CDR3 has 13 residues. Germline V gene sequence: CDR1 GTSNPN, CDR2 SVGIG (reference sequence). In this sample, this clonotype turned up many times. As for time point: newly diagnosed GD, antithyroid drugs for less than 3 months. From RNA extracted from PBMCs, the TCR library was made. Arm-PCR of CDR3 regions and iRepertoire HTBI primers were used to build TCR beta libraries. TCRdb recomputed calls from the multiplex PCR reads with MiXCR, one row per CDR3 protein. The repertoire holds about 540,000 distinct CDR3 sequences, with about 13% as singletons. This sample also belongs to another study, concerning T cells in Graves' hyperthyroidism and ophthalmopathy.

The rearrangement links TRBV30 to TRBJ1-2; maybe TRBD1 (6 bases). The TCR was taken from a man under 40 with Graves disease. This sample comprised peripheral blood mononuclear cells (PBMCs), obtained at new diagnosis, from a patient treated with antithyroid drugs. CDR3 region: CAWRGRGDYGYTF. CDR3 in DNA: TGTGCCTGGAGGGGTAGGGGGGACTATGGCTACACCTTC.